The clone carrying this T cell receptor beta chain showed up just a few times. Its antigen is not known. At the DNA level, this CDR3 is encoded by other sequences in the same sample as well. The data are from a study of T cells in localized non-small cell lung cancer. Study observations and caveats: Uninvolved adjacent lung had higher T cell clonality than tumor and all other tissues.

The V gene's germline CDR1 is DFQATT and CDR2 SNEGSKA (reference sequence). This CDR3 is 11 amino acids long. Trimming left V 3 bases short and J 4 bases short, with 4 bases between. Here immunoSEQ multiplex PCR was the method, and the copy in TCRdb shows in-frame clones only, minus some. The table includes 23,000 or so clones, about 91% detected once. Sequencing used peripheral blood mononuclear cells, obtained before any cancer treatment. The rearrangement uses TRBV20-1 and TRBJ2-1; D is unresolved. The source of this sequence is a woman aged 35-70 years with stage III lung adenocarcinoma. The CDR3 sequence: CSASRYNEQFF. The CDR3 region has the DNA TGCAGTGCTAGTAGATACAATGAGCAGTTCTTC.